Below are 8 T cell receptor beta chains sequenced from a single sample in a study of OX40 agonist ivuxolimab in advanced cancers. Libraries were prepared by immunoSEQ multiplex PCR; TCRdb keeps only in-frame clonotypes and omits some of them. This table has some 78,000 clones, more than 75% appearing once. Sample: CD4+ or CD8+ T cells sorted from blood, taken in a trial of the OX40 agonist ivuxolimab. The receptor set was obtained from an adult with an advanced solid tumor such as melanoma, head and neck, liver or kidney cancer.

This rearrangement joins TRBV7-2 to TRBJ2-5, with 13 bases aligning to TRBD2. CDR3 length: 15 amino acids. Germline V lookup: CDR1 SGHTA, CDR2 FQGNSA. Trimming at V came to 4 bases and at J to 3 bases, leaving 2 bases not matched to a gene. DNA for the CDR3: TGTGCCAGCAGCTCGGGACTAGCGGGAAAAGAGACCCAGTACTTC. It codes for CASSSGLAGKETQYF.

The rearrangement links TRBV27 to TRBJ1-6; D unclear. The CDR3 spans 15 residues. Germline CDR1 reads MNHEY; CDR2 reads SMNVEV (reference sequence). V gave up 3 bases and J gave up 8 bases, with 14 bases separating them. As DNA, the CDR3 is TGTGCCAGCAGTTTCCTCAGGAATCTGGATTCACCCCTCCACTTT. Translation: CASSFLRNLDSPLHF.

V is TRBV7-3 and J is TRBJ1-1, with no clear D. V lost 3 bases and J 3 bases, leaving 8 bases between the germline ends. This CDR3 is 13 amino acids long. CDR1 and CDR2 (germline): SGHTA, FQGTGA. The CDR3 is CASSFQEDTEAFF. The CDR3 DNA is TGTGCCAGCAGCTTCCAGGAGGACACTGAAGCTTTCTTT.

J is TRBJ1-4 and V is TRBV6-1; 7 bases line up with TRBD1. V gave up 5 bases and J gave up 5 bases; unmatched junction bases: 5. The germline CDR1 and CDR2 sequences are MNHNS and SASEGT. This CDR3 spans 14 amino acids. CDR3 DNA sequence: TGTGCCAGCAGTCTCGGGACAGCGAATGAAAAACTGTTTTTT. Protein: CASSLGTANEKLFF.

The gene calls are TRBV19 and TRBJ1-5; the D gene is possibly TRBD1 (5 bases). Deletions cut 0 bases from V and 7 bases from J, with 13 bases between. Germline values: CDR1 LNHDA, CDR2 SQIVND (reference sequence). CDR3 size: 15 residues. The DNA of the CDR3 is TGTGCCAGTAGTATAGAAGGCAGGGTCGAACAGCCCCAGCATTTT. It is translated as CASSIEGRVEQPQHF.

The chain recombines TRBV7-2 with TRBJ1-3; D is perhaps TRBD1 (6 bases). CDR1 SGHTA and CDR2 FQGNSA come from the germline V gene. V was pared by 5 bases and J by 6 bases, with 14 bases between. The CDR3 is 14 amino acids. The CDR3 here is CASSPQGGINTIYF. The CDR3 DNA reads TGTGCCAGCAGCCCGCAAGGGGGGATAAACACCATATATTTT.

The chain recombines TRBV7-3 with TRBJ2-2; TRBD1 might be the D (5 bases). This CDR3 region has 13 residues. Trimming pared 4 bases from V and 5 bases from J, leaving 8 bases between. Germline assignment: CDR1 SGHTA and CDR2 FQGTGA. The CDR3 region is CASSSGWTGELFF. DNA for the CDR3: TGTGCCAGCAGCTCAGGGTGGACCGGGGAGCTGTTTTTT.

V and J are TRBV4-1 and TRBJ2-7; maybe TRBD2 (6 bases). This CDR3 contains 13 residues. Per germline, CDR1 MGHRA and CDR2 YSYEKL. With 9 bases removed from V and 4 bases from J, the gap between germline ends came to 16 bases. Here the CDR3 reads CASSEGPWYEQYF. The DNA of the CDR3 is TGCGCCAGTTCGGAGGGTCCGTGGTACGAGCAGTACTTC.